This TCR beta chain was sequenced for a study of T cells after yellow fever vaccination. Using its own MiXCR run on the 5' RACE reads, TCRdb lists one record per CDR3 protein. The repertoire holds around 230,000 distinct CDR3 sequences, with approximately 6.8% as singletons. Deletions cut 4 bases from V and 7 bases from J, with 7 bases between. In germline, CDR1 is SGHTA, CDR2 FQGTGA. This CDR3 comprises 12 residues. Findings of the study overall: A weaker but faster secondary response was observed, peaking on day 5 versus 15.

This clonotype was counted between two and nine times. The antigen is unknown. This sequence joins TRBV7-3 and TRBJ2-2, with D unclear. Sequenced material: CD4+ T cells sorted from PBMCs, taken on the day of the yellow fever booster vaccination. The clonotype comes from a man in his thirties or forties who received the YFV17D yellow fever vaccine. Here the CDR3 reads CASSYPLGELFF. CDR3 in DNA: TGTGCCAGCAGCTATCCTCTCGGGGAGCTGTTTTTT. The whole variable domain, remainder taken from reference TRBV7-3 and TRBJ2-2, is GAGVSQTPSNKVTEKGKYVELRCDPISGHTALYWYRQSLGQGPEFLIYFQGTGAADDSGLPNDRFFAVRPEGSVSTLKIQRTERGDSAVYLCASSYPLGELFFGEGSRLTVL.